This T cell receptor (beta chain) appears in the sequencing data of a study of neurological immune-mediated disorders. There are many counts of this clonotype. Its antigen is still unknown. The V segment lost 0 bases and the J segment 7 bases; nucleotides outside the gene matches: 7. The CDR3 contains 16 residues. Germline V gene data show CDR1 as MNHEY and CDR2 as SMNVEV (reference sequence). The team produced cDNA through 5'RACE using 10-nucleotide random UMIs. TCRdb re-called the 5' RACE reads through MiXCR, storing one row per CDR3 protein. The table records roughly 17,000 distinct CDR3 sequences, less than 3.5% of them present only once. Study outcomes and limitations: CDR3 amino acid sequences of expanded clones were not shared across subjects, a result suggesting private repertoires in all groups.

This rearrangement joins TRBV27 to TRBJ2-2, with 8 bases fitting TRBD1. The clonotype comes from a woman under 30 with multiple sclerosis. Material for sequencing was PBMCs. The CDR3 reads CASSLSGDRGGGELFF. CDR3 nucleotide sequence: TGTGCCAGCAGTTTATCGGGAGACAGGGGTGGCGGGGAGCTGTTTTTT.